Following are 24 T cell receptor beta chains from one sample sequenced in a study of T-cell reconstitution after alpha-beta-depleted transplantation in children. As it was prepared, the TCRbeta library received unique molecular identifiers. TCRdb fed the PCR reads into MiXCR, producing one record per CDR3 protein. The sample lists around 960,000 distinct CDR3 sequences, roughly 29% seen once, with 28% in the top ten. The sample here was PBMCs, mostly from graft donor cells, taken 360 days after TCRalphabeta/CD19-depleted stem cell transplant. The receptors derive from a boy in the first two years of life who had a stem cell transplant for SCID, so the T cells may come from the graft donor.

The table lists this clonotype with a few counts. J is TRBJ2-2 and V is TRBV12-3 or TRBV12-4; D is perhaps TRBD1 or TRBD2 (6 bases each). There are 17 residues in the CDR3. Trimming removed 4 bases at V and 4 bases at J, with 19 bases between. The CDR3 loop is CASSYFGGGIGTGELFF. The CDR3 coding sequence is TGTGCCAGCAGTTATTTTGGAGGGGGGATCGGCACCGGGGAGCTGTTTTTT.

This clonotype occurred a few times. For the CDR3, the DNA is TGCAGCGTTGAGGACGGAATCTCCTACGAGCAGTACTTC. Amino acids: CSVEDGISYEQYF. The chain carries TRBV29-1 and TRBJ2-7; D remains unclear. This CDR3 region has 13 residues. V was shortened by 3 bases and J by 0 bases, with 9 bases between the two germline ends. CDR1 SQVTM and CDR2 ANQGSEA come from the germline V gene.

The chain recombines TRBV11-1 with TRBJ2-2; D ambiguous. The germline V gene has CDR1 SGHAT and CDR2 FQDESV (reference sequence). This CDR3 region has 17 residues. V gave up 1 base and J gave up 2 bases, with 14 bases separating them. CDR3 bases: TGTGCCAGCAGCTTAGTGGACGTGGCAGCTAACACCGGGGAGCTGTTTTTT. It translates to CASSLVDVAANTGELFF.

The rearrangement joins TRBV5-1 to TRBJ1-1, with TRBD1 identical over 7 bases. The J segment lost 3 bases and the V segment lost 4 bases, leaving 9 bases of the junction unmatched. The CDR3 has 15 amino acids. Germline-derived CDR1 and CDR2 are SGHRS and YFSETQ. CDR3 loop: CASSQVQGIDTEAFF. CDR3 coding DNA: TGCGCCAGCAGCCAAGTACAGGGGATAGACACTGAAGCTTTCTTT. Complete variable domain (other parts from reference TRBV5-1 and TRBJ1-1): KAGVTQTPRYLIKTRGQQVTLSCSPISGHRSVSWYQQTPGQGLQFLFEYFSETQRNKGNFPGRFSGRQFSNSRSEMNVSTLELGDSALYLCASSQVQGIDTEAFFGQGTRLTVV.

This sequence joins TRBV5-5 and TRBJ1-5; D remains ambiguous. V gave up 9 bases and J gave up 6 bases, with 13 bases separating them. CDR3 size: 12 residues. The germline gives CDR1 SGHKS, CDR2 YYEKEE (reference sequence). CDR3 DNA: TGTGCCATGAGCTTGGGAGTTCAGCCCCAGCATTTT. Translation: CAMSLGVQPQHF.

Only a few counts were recorded for this clonotype. This chain links TRBV7-9 with TRBJ2-1, with D perhaps being TRBD1 or TRBD2 (7 bases each). The germline V and J ends were trimmed by 7 bases and 6 bases, with 10 bases remaining between them. Germline V CDR1 and CDR2: SEHNR, FQNEAQ (reference sequence). This CDR3 is built from 12 residues. The CDR3 region has the DNA TGTGCCAGCACCAGGGGGGGCAATGAGCAGTTCTTC. This encodes CASTRGGNEQFF.

There are a few counts of this clonotype. The chain uses TRBV9 and TRBJ2-1; TRBD2 is a possible D gene (5 bases). The V and J ends lost 0 bases and 10 bases respectively, with 8 bases between them. Germline V lookup: CDR1 SGDLS, CDR2 YYNGEE. This CDR3 has 12 residues. For the CDR3, the DNA is TGTGCCAGCAGCGTAGTCGGGAAGGAGCAGTTCTTC. This translates into CASSVVGKEQFF.

V is TRBV12-3 or TRBV12-4 and J is TRBJ2-2, with 7 bases matching TRBD1. The trim removed 3 bases at V and 8 bases at J, leaving 12 bases unmatched. CDR3 length: 16 residues. Written as DNA, the CDR3 is TGTGCCAGCAGTTTCTACAGGGGCGAAGGGACGGGGGAGCTGTTTTTT. This sequence encodes CASSFYRGEGTGELFF.

V and J are TRBV5-1 and TRBJ2-2, with TRBD2 matching over 7 bases. CDR3 length equals 19 residues. CDR1 and CDR2 from the germline V gene are SGHRS and YFSETQ. Trimming took 3 bases from V and 2 from J; bases not matched to a gene: 16. CDR3 in DNA: TGCGCCAGCAGCTATATTCCCAGGGAGGGGCTACAAAACACCGGGGAGCTGTTTTTT. Residues: CASSYIPREGLQNTGELFF.

J is TRBJ1-6 and V is TRBV6-5; 8 nucleotides line up with TRBD1. The length of the CDR3 is 15 residues. J gave up 7 bases and V 4 bases, and 6 bases lay outside the gene matches. The germline V gene has CDR1 MNHEY and CDR2 SVGAGI. CDR3 amino acids: CASSSQGGRNSPLHF. The CDR3 coding sequence is TGTGCCAGCAGTTCACAGGGGGGTAGGAATTCACCCCTCCACTTT.

This clonotype has only a few counts. DNA of the CDR3: TGTGCCAGCAGCCAGTCCAGACAGCCCCAGCATTTT. Protein sequence: CASSQSRQPQHF. The chain recombines TRBV4-2 with TRBJ1-5; D gene ambiguous. The ends were cut back, 3 bases at V and 7 bases at J, with 7 bases in the middle. There are 12 residues in the CDR3. Germline lookup yields CDR1 LGHNA and CDR2 YNFKEQ.

There are a few counts of this clonotype. The J gene is TRBJ2-3, the V gene TRBV25-1; D tentatively reads TRBD1 or TRBD2 (5 bases each). This CDR3 has 14 amino acids. CDR1 is MGHDK and CDR2 is SYGVNS in the germline V gene. V was cut by 5 bases and J by 7 bases, with 16 bases left in between. The CDR3 reads CASSWGSKRNTQYF. The CDR3 coding sequence is TGTGCCAGCAGTTGGGGGAGCAAACGAAATACGCAGTATTTT. Drawing the rest from reference TRBV25-1 and TRBJ2-3, the complete variable domain is EADIYQTPRYLVIGTGKKITLECSQTMGHDKMYWYQQDPGMELHLIHYSYGVNSTEKGDLSSESTVSRIRTEHFPLTLESARPSHTSQYLCASSWGSKRNTQYFGPGTRLTVL.

The J gene is TRBJ2-7, the V gene TRBV5-1, with D perhaps assigned TRBD1 or TRBD2 (5 bases each). Per the germline V gene, CDR1 is SGHRS and CDR2 is YFSETQ. V lost 1 base to trimming and J lost 1 base, with 12 bases between them. This CDR3 is built from 15 residues. The CDR3 region has the DNA TGCGCCAGCAGCTTGTATCCGGGGCATTCCTACGAGCAGTACTTC. Protein sequence: CASSLYPGHSYEQYF.

This clonotype was counted a few times. This rearrangement joins TRBV6-5 to TRBJ2-7, with 10 bases identical to TRBD1. J was trimmed by 5 bases and V by 10 bases; bases with no gene match: 14. Germline CDR1 is MNHEY and CDR2 is SVGAGI. The CDR3 totals 15 residues. The CDR3 reads CATRPGTGVIDEQYF. The CDR3 nucleotides read TGTGCCACGAGACCCGGGACAGGGGTCATTGACGAGCAGTACTTC.

The chain combines TRBV29-1 with TRBJ1-2, with 8 bases matching TRBD1. Trimming cost V 2 bases and J 6 bases; bases outside gene matches: 2. The CDR3 spans 12 residues. CDR1 is SQVTM and CDR2 is ANQGSEA in the germline V gene. The CDR3 sequence is CSVEQGADGYTF. The CDR3 DNA reads TGCAGCGTTGAACAGGGGGCTGATGGCTACACCTTC.

This clonotype appeared a few times. The chain joins TRBV9 to TRBJ2-3; D possibly matches TRBD1 or TRBD2 (6 bases each). This CDR3 spans 15 amino acids. V was clipped by 4 bases and J by 6 bases, with 18 bases between them. The germline gives CDR1 SGDLS, CDR2 YYNGEE. CDR3 in amino acids: CASSTFGGRVDTQYF. CDR3 bases: TGTGCCAGCAGCACCTTCGGGGGCCGAGTGGATACGCAGTATTTT.

This sequence joins TRBV9 and TRBJ2-5, with a weak D call TRBD1 (6 bases). CDR3 length equals 13 residues. The V gene's germline CDR1 is SGDLS and CDR2 YYNGEE. Trimming removed 6 bases from V and 3 bases from J, with 12 bases in between. CDR3 bases: TGTGCCAGCAATGAAGGGGGAAAAGAGACCCAGTACTTC. It translates to CASNEGGKETQYF.

The V and J genes are TRBV6-1 and TRBJ1-3; 8 bases match TRBD1. Germline V gene lookup returns CDR1 MNHNS and CDR2 SASEGT. V was pared by 6 bases and J by 3 bases, with 10 bases of the junction left unmatched. This CDR3 region has 16 residues. CDR3 residues: CASRLSTGDFGNTIYF. The CDR3 DNA reads as TGTGCCAGCAGACTATCGACAGGGGATTTTGGAAACACCATATATTTT.

The V call is TRBV27, the J call TRBJ2-5; 8 bases align to TRBD2. CDR1 is MNHEY, CDR2 SMNVEV, per germline (reference sequence). Trimming at V came to 4 bases and at J to 5 bases, leaving 12 bases not matched to a gene. This CDR3 comprises 16 residues. The CDR3 protein is CASSSHPRTSSETQYF. CDR3 coding DNA: TGTGCCAGCAGTTCCCATCCCCGGACTAGCAGCGAGACCCAGTACTTC.

The J gene is TRBJ2-7, the V gene TRBV29-1; TRBD1 agrees at 8 bases. The V gene end was trimmed by 3 bases and the J gene end by 6 bases; junction bases not matched to a gene: 4. Per the germline V gene, CDR1 is SQVTM and CDR2 is ANQGSEA. The CDR3 length is 12 residues. CDR3 DNA: TGCAGCGTTGATGTTACAGGGGGCGAGCAGTACTTC. This codes for CSVDVTGGEQYF.

This clonotype was seen a handful of times. The CDR3 loop is CASSRGLAGGLNTGELFF. As DNA, the CDR3 is TGCGCCAGCAGCCGCGGACTAGCGGGGGGCCTGAACACCGGGGAGCTGTTTTTT. The V and J genes are TRBV4-1 and TRBJ2-2; TRBD2 aligns across 14 bases. Germline CDR1 and CDR2: MGHRA and YSYEKL. CDR3 length equals 18 residues. J gave up 1 base and V 4 bases, and 5 bases lay outside the gene matches.

Only a few counts were recorded for this clonotype. The V gene is TRBV27, the J gene TRBJ1-1, with D possibly matching TRBD1 (5 bases). In germline, CDR1 is MNHEY, CDR2 SMNVEV (reference sequence). V gave up 7 bases and J gave up 5 bases, with 20 bases separating them. This CDR3 is 15 amino acids long. Here the CDR3 DNA reads TGTGCCAGCAATCTCTCGGGACCCCGAGTAACTGAAGCTTTCTTT. Encoded protein: CASNLSGPRVTEAFF.

The genes are TRBV11-2 and TRBJ2-5; D unresolved. V shed 0 bases and J shed 2 bases, with 7 bases lying between them. Germline V gives CDR1 SGHAT, CDR2 FQNNGV. The CDR3 covers 14 residues. This CDR3 reads CASSLDRRQETQYF. CDR3 bases: TGTGCCAGCAGCTTAGATCGTAGGCAAGAGACCCAGTACTTC. The full variable domain, in which reference TRBV11-2 and TRBJ2-5 provide the parts outside the CDR3, is EAGVAQSPRYKIIEKRQSVAFWCNPISGHATLYWYQQILGQGPKLLIQFQNNGVVDDSQLPKDRFSAERLKGVDSTLKIQPAKLEDSAVYLCASSLDRRQETQYFGPGTRLLVL.

This clonotype was seen more than once but under ten times. The J gene is TRBJ1-4, the V gene TRBV20-1; 10 bases fit TRBD1. CDR1 is DFQATT, CDR2 SNEGSKA, per germline (reference sequence). J lost 8 bases, V lost 5 bases, and 5 bases had no gene match. This CDR3 has 13 residues. CDR3 region: CSAEDRGEEKLFF. The CDR3 nucleotides read TGCAGTGCTGAGGACAGGGGGGAAGAAAAACTGTTTTTT.